The 17 T cell receptor beta chains given below trace back to one sample, sequenced in a study of cytomegalovirus exposure and HLA in healthy donors. PCR involved 60 Vbeta and 13 Jbeta primers. TCRdb's table, derived via immunoSEQ multiplex PCR, lists solely in-frame clones and lacks some. This table has 120,000 or so clones, about 80% appearing once. Material: PBMCs. These receptors were taken from a woman aged 45 to 65 in good health and CMV-seropositive.

V gene TRBV7-9 combines with J gene TRBJ1-4, with a weak D call TRBD1 (5 bases). The CDR3 loop spans 16 amino acids. Germline lookup yields CDR1 SEHNR and CDR2 FQNEAQ (reference sequence). Trimming took 2 bases from V and 4 from J, leaving 14 bases between them. In DNA form, the CDR3 reads TGTGCCAGCAGCTTAACAGCGGGGCAGGTTAATGAAAAACTGTTTTTT. Translating gives CASSLTAGQVNEKLFF.

This chain links TRBV5-1 with TRBJ2-7; D is perhaps TRBD1 (6 bases). The length of the CDR3 is 15 residues. Between the trimmed V and J ends, which lost 5 bases and 2 bases, there was a span of 17 bases. Germline V gene lookup returns CDR1 SGHRS and CDR2 YFSETQ. CDR3 residues: CASSRPVGQPYEQYF. In DNA form, the CDR3 reads TGCGCCAGCAGTCGTCCTGTAGGACAGCCCTACGAGCAGTACTTC. The whole variable domain, remainder taken from reference TRBV5-1 and TRBJ2-7, is KAGVTQTPRYLIKTRGQQVTLSCSPISGHRSVSWYQQTPGQGLQFLFEYFSETQRNKGNFPGRFSGRQFSNSRSEMNVSTLELGDSALYLCASSRPVGQPYEQYFGPGTRLTVT.

The chain combines TRBV21-1 with TRBJ1-1; TRBD1, as called in the table, went unchecked against the DNA. TRBV21-1 is flagged as a pseudogene. The CDR3 extends over 18 amino acids. For the CDR3, the DNA is TGTGCCAGCAGCAGAGAGGTTAACAAAAGGGGGCCAAGGGCTGAAGCTTTCTTT. As protein: CASSREVNKRGPRAEAFF.

This chain uses TRBV7-6 with TRBJ2-2; 9 bases match TRBD2. V dropped 5 bases and J dropped 7; count of bases not matched to a gene: 11. From germline, CDR1 is SGHVS and CDR2 FNYEAQ. CDR3 size: 16 residues. DNA for the CDR3: TGTGCCAGCAGCACGGCCCTAGCGGGGCGGGGCGGGGAGCTGTTTTTT. Translation gives CASSTALAGRGGELFF. The full variable domain, rest sourced from reference TRBV7-6 and TRBJ2-2, is GAGVSQSPRYKVTKRGQDVALRCDPISGHVSLYWYRQALGQGPEFLTYFNYEAQQDKSGLPNDRFSAERPEGSISTLTIQRTEQRDSAMYRCASSTALAGRGGELFFGEGSRLTVL.

V and J are TRBV4-3 and TRBJ2-3; TRBD2 might be the D (5 bases). Germline V lookup: CDR1 LGHNA, CDR2 YSLEER. CDR3 length: 15 residues. V shed 0 bases and J shed 1 base, with 8 bases lying between them. The DNA of the CDR3 is TGCGCCAGCAGCCAAGATGGGAGAGGCACAGATACGCAGTATTTT. Translation: CASSQDGRGTDTQYF.

This clone was detected once. The V gene is TRBV7-2, the J gene TRBJ2-5, with 7 nucleotides matching TRBD1. The CDR3 runs 14 residues. CDR1 is SGHTA and CDR2 is FQGNSA in the germline V gene. After removal of 2 bases from V and 2 bases from J, the junction contained 2 bases not matched to a gene. Written as DNA, the CDR3 is TGTGCCAGCAGCTTACAGGGACAGCAAGAGACCCAGTACTTC. This encodes CASSLQGQQETQYF.

The rearrangement joins TRBV6-5 to TRBJ1-2, with D possibly TRBD1 on 6 matching bases. Trimming took 2 bases from V and 0 from J, leaving 10 bases between them. Per germline, CDR1 MNHEY and CDR2 SVGAGI. The CDR3 consists of 15 residues. CDR3 sequence reads: CASSYADRANYGYTF. CDR3 nucleotides: TGTGCCAGCAGTTACGCGGACAGAGCTAACTATGGCTACACCTTC.

The chain is built from TRBV5-6 and TRBJ2-3; weak D call: TRBD1 (5 bases). This CDR3 has 13 amino acids. V shed 3 bases and J shed 9 bases, with 14 bases lying between them. The germline V gene has CDR1 SGHDT and CDR2 YYEEEE. CDR3 protein: CASSYPSWGTQYF. CDR3 nucleotides: TGTGCCAGCAGCTACCCCTCCTGGGGCACGCAGTATTTT.

The chain carries TRBV29-1 and TRBJ1-6; unclear D gene. The ends were cut back, 4 bases at V and 1 base at J, with 20 bases in the middle. The germline gives CDR1 SQVTM, CDR2 ANQGSEA. The CDR3 has 18 amino acids. CDR3 sequence (DNA): TGCAGCGTTGGGGCGGAGGACCGGCGCGGGTCCTATAATTCACCCCTCCACTTT. It yields the protein CSVGAEDRRGSYNSPLHF.

The chain combines TRBV2 with TRBJ2-3; TRBD1 matches 7 bases. Germline V lookup: CDR1 SNHLY, CDR2 FYNNEI. The CDR3 is 14 residues long. V lost 4 bases and J lost 1; bases outside the gene matches: 2. CDR3 residues: CASSATGGTDTQYF. In nucleotides, the CDR3 is TGTGCCAGCAGTGCCACAGGGGGCACAGATACGCAGTATTTT.

The chain couples TRBV29-1 to TRBJ2-3; 7 nucleotides match TRBD2. V trimming: 6 bases; J trimming: 4 bases; junction bases outside the gene matches: 13. The CDR3 contains 15 residues. Germline V lookup: CDR1 SQVTM, CDR2 ANQGSEA. The CDR3 DNA reads as TGCAGCGTAAAAGCCGGGATCCGGGGGGCAGATACGCAGTATTTT. Translation gives CSVKAGIRGADTQYF.

This clone was counted a few times. The J gene is TRBJ2-7, the V gene TRBV7-9; TRBD2 might be the D (5 bases). Trimming pared 5 bases from V and 5 bases from J, leaving 19 bases between. Germline CDR1 reads SEHNR; CDR2 reads FQNEAQ (reference sequence). The CDR3 has 15 residues. The CDR3 spells CASSPRWVLGNEQYF. The CDR3 region has the DNA TGTGCCAGCAGCCCCCGGTGGGTTCTCGGGAACGAGCAGTACTTC.

The chain couples TRBV9 to TRBJ1-2; no definite D call. The V end was cut by 0 bases, the J end by 4 bases, with 10 bases between. This CDR3 has 14 residues. The V gene's germline CDR1 is SGDLS and CDR2 YYNGEE. CDR3 sequence (DNA): TGTGCCAGCAGCGTAGAAGAGGGAACCTATGGCTACACCTTC. Its protein is CASSVEEGTYGYTF. Full variable domain (missing parts from reference TRBV9 and TRBJ1-2): DSGVTQTPKHLITATGQRVTLRCSPRSGDLSVYWYQQSLDQGLQFLIQYYNGEERAKGNILERFSAQQFPDLHSELNLSSLELGDSALYFCASSVEEGTYGYTFGSGTRLTVV.

The J gene is TRBJ2-5, the V gene TRBV5-1; TRBD2 matches at 9 bases. Germline loops: CDR1 SGHRS, CDR2 YFSETQ. Losses at the gene ends were 2 bases for V and 4 bases for J; bases not matched to a gene: 21. The CDR3 spans 20 residues. CDR3 sequence reads: CASSFPLIAAGGHKGETQYF. As DNA, the CDR3 is TGCGCCAGCAGCTTCCCCTTAATTGCAGCGGGGGGCCACAAGGGAGAGACCCAGTACTTC.

This chain uses TRBV9 with TRBJ1-5, with D perhaps TRBD1 (6 bases). Germline V lookup: CDR1 SGDLS, CDR2 YYNGEE. This CDR3 contains 14 residues. The V end was cut by 4 bases, the J end by 4 bases, with 12 bases between. In nucleotides, the CDR3 is TGTGCCAGCAGCCTGGGGGCAGGGAATCAGCCCCAGCATTTT. Protein product: CASSLGAGNQPQHF.

The chain links TRBV18 to TRBJ2-7, with 10 bases matching TRBD1. CDR1 and CDR2 (germline): KGHSH, LQKENI. V dropped 3 bases and J dropped 5; count of bases not matched to a gene: 7. The CDR3 consists of 15 residues. CDR3 coding DNA: TGTGCCAGCTCACCGGGGACAGGGGCTGTCCACGAGCAGTACTTC. Its translation is CASSPGTGAVHEQYF.

The rearrangement uses TRBV11-3 and TRBJ2-2; the match to TRBD2 covers 13 bases. Trimming at V came to 5 bases and at J to 4 bases, leaving 7 bases not matched to a gene. Germline V lookup: CDR1 SGHNT, CDR2 YENEEA. The CDR3 has 17 amino acids. DNA of the CDR3: TGTGCCAGCAGCGCCTTAACTAGCGGGAGGGGCACCGGGGAGCTGTTTTTT. As protein: CASSALTSGRGTGELFF.